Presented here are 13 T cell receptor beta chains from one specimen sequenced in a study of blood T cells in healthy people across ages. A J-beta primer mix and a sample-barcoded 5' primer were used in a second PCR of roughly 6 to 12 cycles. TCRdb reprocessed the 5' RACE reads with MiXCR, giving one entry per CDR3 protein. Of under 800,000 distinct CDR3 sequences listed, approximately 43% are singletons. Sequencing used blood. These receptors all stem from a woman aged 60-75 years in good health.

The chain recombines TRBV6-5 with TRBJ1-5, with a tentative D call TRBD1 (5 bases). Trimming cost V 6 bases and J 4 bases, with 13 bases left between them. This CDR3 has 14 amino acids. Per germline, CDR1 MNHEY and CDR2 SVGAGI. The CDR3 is CASSVGGGNQPQHF. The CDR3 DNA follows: TGTGCCAGCAGCGTGGGGGGTGGGAATCAGCCCCAGCATTTT.

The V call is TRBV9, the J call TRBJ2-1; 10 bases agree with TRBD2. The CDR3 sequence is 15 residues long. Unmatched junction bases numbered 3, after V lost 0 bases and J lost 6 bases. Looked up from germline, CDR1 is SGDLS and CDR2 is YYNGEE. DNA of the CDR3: TGTGCCAGCAGCGTAGGGGGGACTAGCGTCAATGAGCAGTTCTTC. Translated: CASSVGGTSVNEQFF.

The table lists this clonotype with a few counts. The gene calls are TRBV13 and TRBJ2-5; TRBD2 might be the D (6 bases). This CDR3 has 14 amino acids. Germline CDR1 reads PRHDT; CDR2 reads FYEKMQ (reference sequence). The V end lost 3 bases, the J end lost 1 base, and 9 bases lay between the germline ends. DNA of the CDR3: TGTGCCAGCAGCTTCTGGGGAGGCCAAGAGACCCAGTACTTC. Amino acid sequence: CASSFWGGQETQYF.

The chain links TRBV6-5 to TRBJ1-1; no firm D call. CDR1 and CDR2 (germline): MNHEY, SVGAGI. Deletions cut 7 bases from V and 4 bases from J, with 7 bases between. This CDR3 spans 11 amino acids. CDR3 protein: CASIGSTEAFF. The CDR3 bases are TGTGCCAGCATTGGGAGCACTGAAGCTTTCTTT.

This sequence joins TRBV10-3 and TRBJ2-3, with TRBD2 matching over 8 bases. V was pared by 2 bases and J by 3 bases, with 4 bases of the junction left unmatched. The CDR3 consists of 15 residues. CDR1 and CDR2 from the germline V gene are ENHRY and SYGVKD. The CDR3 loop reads CAISETGGATDTQYF. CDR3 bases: TGTGCCATCAGTGAGACCGGGGGGGCTACAGATACGCAGTATTTT.

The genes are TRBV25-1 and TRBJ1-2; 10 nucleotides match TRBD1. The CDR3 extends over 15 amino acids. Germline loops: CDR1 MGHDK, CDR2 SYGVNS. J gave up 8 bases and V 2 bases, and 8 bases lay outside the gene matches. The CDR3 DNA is TGTGCCAGCAGTGAAGGGGACAGGGGCTTACGGGGCTACACCTTC. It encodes CASSEGDRGLRGYTF.

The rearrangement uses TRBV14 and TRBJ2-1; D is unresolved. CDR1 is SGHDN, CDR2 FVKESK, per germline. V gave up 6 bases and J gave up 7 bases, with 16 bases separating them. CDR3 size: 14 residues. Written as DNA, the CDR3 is TGTGCCAGCAGGCCTTCGTGGGCCTTAAATGAGCAGTTCTTC. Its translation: CASRPSWALNEQFF.

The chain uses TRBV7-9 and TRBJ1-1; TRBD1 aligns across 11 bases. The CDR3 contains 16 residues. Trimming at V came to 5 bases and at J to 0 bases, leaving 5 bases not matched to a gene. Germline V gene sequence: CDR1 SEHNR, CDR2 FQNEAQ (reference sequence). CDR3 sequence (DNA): TGTGCCAGCAGCCTAGGGACAGGGGGAGTGAACACTGAAGCTTTCTTT. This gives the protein CASSLGTGGVNTEAFF.

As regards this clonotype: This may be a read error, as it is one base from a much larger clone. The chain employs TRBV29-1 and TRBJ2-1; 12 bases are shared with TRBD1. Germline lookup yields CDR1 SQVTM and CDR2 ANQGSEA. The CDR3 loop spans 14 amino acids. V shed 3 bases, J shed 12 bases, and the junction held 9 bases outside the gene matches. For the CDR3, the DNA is TGCAGCGTTGACCCCGGGACAGGGGGCAGTGGGCAGTTCTTC. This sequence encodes CSVDPGTGGSGQFF.

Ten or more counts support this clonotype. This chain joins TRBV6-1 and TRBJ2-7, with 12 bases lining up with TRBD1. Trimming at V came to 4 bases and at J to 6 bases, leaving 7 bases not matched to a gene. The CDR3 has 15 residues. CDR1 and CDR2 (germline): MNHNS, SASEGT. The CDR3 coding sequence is TGTGCCAGCAGTGTTGCCGGGACAGGGGGCGGCGAGCAGTACTTC. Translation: CASSVAGTGGGEQYF.

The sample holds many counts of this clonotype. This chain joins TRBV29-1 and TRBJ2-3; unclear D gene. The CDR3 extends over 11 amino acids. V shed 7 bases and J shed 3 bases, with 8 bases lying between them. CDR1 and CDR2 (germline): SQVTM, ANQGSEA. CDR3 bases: TGCAGCGGTATCTCTACAGATACGCAGTATTTT. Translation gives CSGISTDTQYF.

CDR3 DNA: TGTGCCAGCAGCTTAGTAGGGGGGACCGGAGATACGCAGTATTTT. This sequence encodes CASSLVGGTGDTQYF. The chain recombines TRBV7-8 with TRBJ2-3, with D perhaps TRBD1 or TRBD2 (6 bases each). The germline gives CDR1 SGHVS, CDR2 FQNEAQ. The CDR3 runs to 15 residues. With 1 base removed from V and 5 bases from J, the gap between germline ends came to 13 bases.

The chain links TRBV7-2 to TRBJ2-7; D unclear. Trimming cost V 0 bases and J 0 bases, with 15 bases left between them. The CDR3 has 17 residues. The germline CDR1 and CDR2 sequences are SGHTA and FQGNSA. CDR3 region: CASSLALDSPLSYEQYF. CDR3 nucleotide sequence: TGTGCCAGCAGCTTAGCGCTCGACTCCCCCCTCTCCTACGAGCAGTACTTC.